This TCR beta chain was sequenced during a study of human T cells and chemical hapten exposure. Study summary: Patch tests put 0.01% DPC on the upper back, and the results were checked at 6 days. Slight differences in pooled library volume were the main source of varying TCR yields across samples. Study conclusions and caveats: Expanded TCRs created a significantly greater count of big CDR3 similarity clusters than controls did. The study found that DPC sensitization did not change TCRs above 1 in 1000 frequency.

Time point meaning: patch test 3, about 24 weeks after DPC sensitization. Treatment described: therapeutic diphenylcyclopropenone sensitization with weekly scalp DPC. TCRdb itself ran the RACE reads through MiXCR, one entry per CDR3 protein. Of 99,000 or so distinct CDR3 sequences listed, approximately 36% are singletons. As regards this clonotype: Its antigen is not known.

Per germline, CDR1 SGHRS and CDR2 YFSETQ. Trimming took 4 bases from V and 7 from J, leaving 15 bases between them. The length of the CDR3 is 13 residues. The receptor was derived from a man in his forties with alopecia areata. Some clones in this sample may be carry-over from other donors' samples. Source: whole blood, taken in connection with sensitization to the hapten diphenylcyclopropenone (DPC). V usage is TRBV5-1 and J usage is TRBJ2-7; tentatively, D is TRBD2 (6 bases). As DNA, the CDR3 is TGCGCCAGCAGCCCCTCTAGCGATGGGGAGCAGTACGTC. The encoded protein is CASSPSSDGEQYV.